Sequencing of this T cell receptor beta chain was carried out in a study of blood T cell repertoires in COVID-19. TCRdb's copy holds only in-frame clones and misses some; the assay was immunoSEQ multiplex PCR. This table holds some 400,000 clones, 80% to 90% found once. This CDR3 is 14 amino acids long. Germline V gene lookup returns CDR1 MNHEY and CDR2 SMNVEV (reference sequence). V lost 5 bases and J lost 1; bases outside the gene matches: 4. The chain has TRBV27 and TRBJ1-1, with TRBD1 identical over 7 bases. The receptor was derived from a woman aged 55-75 years with COVID-19, enrolled during active disease. Sequencing input: peripheral blood. In DNA, the CDR3 is TGTGCCAGCAGTAAACAGGGGTCGAACACTGAAGCTTTCTTT. Translating gives CASSKQGSNTEAFF.